This T cell receptor beta chain emerged from a study of molecular identifiers for immune sequencing clone quantification. Study results and caveats: Highly expanded clone sizes could be underestimated by identical TCR molecules that share a barcode. Detectable among approximately 930,000 naive cells, according to reports, was Jurkat TCR RNA spiked in from one cell.

Researchers sorted naive CD8 T cells as cells that were CD8+CD4-CCR7+CD45RA+. Listed TCR primers and previously described methods were used for bulk TCR libraries. Via MiXCR, TCRdb re-called the PCR reads, giving one row per CDR3 protein. This table holds approximately 40,000 distinct CDR3 sequences, nearly 25% found once. In the case of this clonotype: What it binds is not known. A read error may be the cause here, since a much bigger clone is one base away.

This CDR3 is 13 amino acids long. The receptor was isolated from a human donor in good health. Some libraries in this study had Jurkat cell RNA spiked in. Source material: naive CD8+ T cells from blood, with Jurkat cell RNA spiked in. Stated subset: FACS-sorted CD8+CD4-CCR7+CD45RA+ naive T cells. The rearrangement joins TRBV12-3 or TRBV12-4 to TRBJ1-5; unclear D gene. This chain's CDR3 is CASSLNGNQPRHF. In nucleotides, the CDR3 is TGTGCCAGCAGTTTAAACGGTAATCAGCCCCGGCATTTT.